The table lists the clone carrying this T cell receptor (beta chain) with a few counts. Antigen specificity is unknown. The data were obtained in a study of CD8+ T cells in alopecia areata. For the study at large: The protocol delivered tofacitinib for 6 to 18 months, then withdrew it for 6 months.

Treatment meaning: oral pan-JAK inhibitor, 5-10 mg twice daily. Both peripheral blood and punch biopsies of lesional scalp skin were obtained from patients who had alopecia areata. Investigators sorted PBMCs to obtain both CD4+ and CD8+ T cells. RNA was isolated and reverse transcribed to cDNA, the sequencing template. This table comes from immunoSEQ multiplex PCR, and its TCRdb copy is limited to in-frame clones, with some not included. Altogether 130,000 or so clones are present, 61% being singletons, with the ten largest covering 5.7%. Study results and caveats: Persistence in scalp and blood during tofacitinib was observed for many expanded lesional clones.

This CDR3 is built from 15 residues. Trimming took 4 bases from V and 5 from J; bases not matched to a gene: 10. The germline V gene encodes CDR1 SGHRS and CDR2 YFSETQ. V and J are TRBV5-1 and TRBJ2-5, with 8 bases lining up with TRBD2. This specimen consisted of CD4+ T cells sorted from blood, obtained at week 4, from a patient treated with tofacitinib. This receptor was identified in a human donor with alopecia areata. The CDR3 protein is CASSISGTWEETQYF. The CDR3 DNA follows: TGCGCCAGCAGCATTAGCGGGACTTGGGAGGAGACCCAGTACTTC.